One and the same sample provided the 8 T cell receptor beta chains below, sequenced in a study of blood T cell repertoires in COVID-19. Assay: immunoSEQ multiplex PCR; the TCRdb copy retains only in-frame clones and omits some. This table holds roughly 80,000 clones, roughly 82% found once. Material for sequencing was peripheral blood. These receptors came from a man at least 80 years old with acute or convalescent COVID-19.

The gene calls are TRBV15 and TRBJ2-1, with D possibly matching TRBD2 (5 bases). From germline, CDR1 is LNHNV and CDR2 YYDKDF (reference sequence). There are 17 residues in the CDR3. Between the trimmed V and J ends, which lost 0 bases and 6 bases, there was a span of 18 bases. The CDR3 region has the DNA TGTGCCACCAGCAGAGATCTGGAGACTACAGACCTCAATGAGCAGTTCTTC. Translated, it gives CATSRDLETTDLNEQFF.

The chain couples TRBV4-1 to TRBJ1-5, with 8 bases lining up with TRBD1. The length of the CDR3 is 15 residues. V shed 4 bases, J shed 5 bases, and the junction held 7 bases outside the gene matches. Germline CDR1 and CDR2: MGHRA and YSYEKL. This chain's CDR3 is CASSPQDREYQPQHF. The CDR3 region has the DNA TGCGCCAGCAGCCCCCAGGACAGGGAGTATCAGCCCCAGCATTTT.

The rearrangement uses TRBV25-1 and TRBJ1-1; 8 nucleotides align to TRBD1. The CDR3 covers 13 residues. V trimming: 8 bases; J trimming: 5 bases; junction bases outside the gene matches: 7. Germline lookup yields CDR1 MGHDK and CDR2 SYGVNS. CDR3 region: CASGRQGRTEAFF. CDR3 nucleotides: TGTGCCAGCGGGAGACAGGGGAGGACTGAAGCTTTCTTT. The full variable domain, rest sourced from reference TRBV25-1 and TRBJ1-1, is EADIYQTPRYLVIGTGKKITLECSQTMGHDKMYWYQQDPGMELHLIHYSYGVNSTEKGDLSSESTVSRIRTEHFPLTLESARPSHTSQYLCASGRQGRTEAFFGQGTRLTVV.

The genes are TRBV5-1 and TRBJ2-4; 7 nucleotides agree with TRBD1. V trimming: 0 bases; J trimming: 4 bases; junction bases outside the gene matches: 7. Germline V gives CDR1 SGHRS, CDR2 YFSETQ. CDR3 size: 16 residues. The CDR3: CASSLAPQGLKNIQYF. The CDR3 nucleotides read TGCGCCAGCAGCTTGGCGCCACAGGGGCTTAAAAACATTCAGTACTTC.

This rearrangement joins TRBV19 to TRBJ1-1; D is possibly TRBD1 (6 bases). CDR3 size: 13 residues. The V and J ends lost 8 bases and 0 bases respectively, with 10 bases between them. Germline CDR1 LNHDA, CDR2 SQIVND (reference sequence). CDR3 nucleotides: TGTGCCAGTCAAGACAGGATGAACACTGAAGCTTTCTTT. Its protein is CASQDRMNTEAFF. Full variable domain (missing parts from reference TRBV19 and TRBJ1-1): DGGITQSPKYLFRKEGQNVTLSCEQNLNHDAMYWYRQDPGQGLRLIYYSQIVNDFQKGDIAEGYSVSREKKESFPLTVTSAQKNPTAFYLCASQDRMNTEAFFGQGTRLTVV.

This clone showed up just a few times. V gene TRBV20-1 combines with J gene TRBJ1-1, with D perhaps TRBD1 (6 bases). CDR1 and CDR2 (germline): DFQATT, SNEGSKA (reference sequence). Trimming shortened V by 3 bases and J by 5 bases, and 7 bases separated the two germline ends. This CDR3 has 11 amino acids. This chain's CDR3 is CSASQGTEAFF. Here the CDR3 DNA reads TGCAGTGCTAGCCAGGGGACTGAAGCTTTCTTT.

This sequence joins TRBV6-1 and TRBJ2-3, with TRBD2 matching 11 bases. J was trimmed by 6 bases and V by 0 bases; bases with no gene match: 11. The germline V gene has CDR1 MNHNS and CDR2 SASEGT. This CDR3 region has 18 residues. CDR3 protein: CASSEALTSGGAGDTQYF. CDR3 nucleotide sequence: TGTGCCAGCAGTGAAGCGCTAACTAGCGGGGGCGCGGGGGATACGCAGTATTTT.

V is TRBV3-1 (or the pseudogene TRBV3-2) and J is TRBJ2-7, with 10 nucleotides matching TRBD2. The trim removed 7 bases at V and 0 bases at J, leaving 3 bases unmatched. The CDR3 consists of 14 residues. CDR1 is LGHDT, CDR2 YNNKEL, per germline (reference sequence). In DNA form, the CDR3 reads TGTGCCAGCAAAACTAGCGGGGCCTCCTACGAGCAGTACTTC. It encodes CASKTSGASYEQYF.